This T cell receptor beta chain originates from a study of vaccination and CD4 T cells after COVID-19. Study background: The cells were exposed to overlapping spike peptides originating from SARS-CoV-2, HCoV-NL63, HCoV-OC43 and HCoV-229E for stimulation. Study outcomes and limitations: Convalescent patients' clones that were vaccine-specific were spike mono-reactive in 304 of 307 cases.

Treatment meaning: roughly 10-day PBMC culture with coronavirus spike peptide pools or control peptides (ViraFEST assay). Under the ViraFEST approach, antigen-specific T cells were expanded with peptide pools and TCRs subsequently sequenced. Turning to this clonotype: Antigen specificity is unknown.

Cultured CD4+ T cell DNA underwent sequencing with the Oncomine TCR Beta short-read assay. The source of extracted genomic DNA was cultured CD4+ T cells. One entry per CDR3 protein results from TCRdb running MiXCR on the PCR reads. There are some 15,000 distinct CDR3 sequences in the sample; 35% to 45% occur only once, and roughly 24% lies in the top ten. Germline loops: CDR1 LGHNA, CDR2 YNFKEQ. The CDR3 length is 17 residues. The germline V and J ends were trimmed by 0 bases and 3 bases, with 14 bases remaining between them. The sample here was CD4+ T cells from blood, cultured in vitro, taken before SARS-CoV-2 vaccination. The genes are TRBV4-2 and TRBJ2-2; a possible D gene is TRBD2 (6 bases). The source of this sequence is a human donor who received a COVID-19 vaccine. CDR3 loop: CASSQEFGGWYTGELFF. The CDR3, as DNA: TGTGCCAGCAGCCAAGAGTTCGGGGGTTGGTACACCGGGGAGCTGTTTTTT.